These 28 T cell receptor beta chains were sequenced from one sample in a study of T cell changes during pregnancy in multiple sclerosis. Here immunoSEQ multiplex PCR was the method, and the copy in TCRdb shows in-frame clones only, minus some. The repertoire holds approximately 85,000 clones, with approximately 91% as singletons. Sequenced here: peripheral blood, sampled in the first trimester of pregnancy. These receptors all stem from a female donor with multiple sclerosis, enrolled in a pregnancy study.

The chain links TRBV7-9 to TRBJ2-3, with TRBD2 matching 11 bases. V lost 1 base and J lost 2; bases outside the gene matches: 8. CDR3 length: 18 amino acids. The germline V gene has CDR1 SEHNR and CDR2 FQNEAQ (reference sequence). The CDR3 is CASSLESLAGGYTDTQYF. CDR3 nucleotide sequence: TGTGCCAGCAGCTTAGAGTCCCTAGCGGGGGGATACACAGATACGCAGTATTTT.

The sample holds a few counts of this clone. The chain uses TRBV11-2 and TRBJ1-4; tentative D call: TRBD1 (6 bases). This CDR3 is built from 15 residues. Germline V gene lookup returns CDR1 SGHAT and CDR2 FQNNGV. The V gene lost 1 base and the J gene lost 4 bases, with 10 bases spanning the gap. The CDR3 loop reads CASSLVAGVNEKLFF. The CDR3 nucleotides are TGTGCCAGCAGCTTAGTGGCAGGGGTTAATGAAAAACTGTTTTTT.

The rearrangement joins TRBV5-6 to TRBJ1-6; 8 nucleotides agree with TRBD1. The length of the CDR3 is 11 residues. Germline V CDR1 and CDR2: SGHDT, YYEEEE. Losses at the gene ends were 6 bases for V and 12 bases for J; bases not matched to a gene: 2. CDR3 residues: CASTDRGPLHF. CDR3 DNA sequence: TGTGCCAGCACTGACAGGGGACCCCTCCACTTT.

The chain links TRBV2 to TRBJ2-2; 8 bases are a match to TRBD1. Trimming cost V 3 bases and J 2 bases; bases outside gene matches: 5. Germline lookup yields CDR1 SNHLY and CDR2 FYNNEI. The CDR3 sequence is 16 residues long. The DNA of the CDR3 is TGTGCCAGCAGTGATGCCAGGGGGCCTAACACCGGGGAGCTGTTTTTT. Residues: CASSDARGPNTGELFF.

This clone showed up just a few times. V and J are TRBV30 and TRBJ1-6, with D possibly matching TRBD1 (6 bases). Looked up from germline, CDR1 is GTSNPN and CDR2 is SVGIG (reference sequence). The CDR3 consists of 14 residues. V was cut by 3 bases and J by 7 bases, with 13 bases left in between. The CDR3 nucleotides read TGTGCCTGGAGATCCAGGGGTGGGAATTCACCCCTCCACTTT. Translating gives CAWRSRGGNSPLHF.

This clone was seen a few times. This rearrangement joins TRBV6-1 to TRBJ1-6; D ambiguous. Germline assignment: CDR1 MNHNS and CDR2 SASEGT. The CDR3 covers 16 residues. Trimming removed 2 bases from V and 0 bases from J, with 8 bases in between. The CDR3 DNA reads TGTGCCAGCAGTGAACAGGCAAGCTCCTATAATTCACCCCTCCACTTT. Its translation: CASSEQASSYNSPLHF.

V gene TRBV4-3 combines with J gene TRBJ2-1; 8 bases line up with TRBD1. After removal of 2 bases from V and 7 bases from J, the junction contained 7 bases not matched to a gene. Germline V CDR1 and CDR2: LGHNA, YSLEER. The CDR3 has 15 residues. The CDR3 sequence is CASSQYRQGLNEQFF. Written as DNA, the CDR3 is TGCGCCAGCAGCCAATACCGACAGGGGTTAAATGAGCAGTTCTTC.

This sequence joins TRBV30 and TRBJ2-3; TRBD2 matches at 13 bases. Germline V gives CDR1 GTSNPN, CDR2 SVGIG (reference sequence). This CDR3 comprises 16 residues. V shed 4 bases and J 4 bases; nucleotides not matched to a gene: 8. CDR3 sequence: CAWKPLAGGWADTQYF. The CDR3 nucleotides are TGTGCCTGGAAGCCACTAGCGGGAGGGTGGGCAGATACGCAGTATTTT.

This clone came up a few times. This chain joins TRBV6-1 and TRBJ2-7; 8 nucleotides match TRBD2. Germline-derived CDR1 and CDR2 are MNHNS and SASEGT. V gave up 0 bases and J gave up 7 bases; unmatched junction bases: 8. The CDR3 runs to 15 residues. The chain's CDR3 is CASSEALGGAGEQYF. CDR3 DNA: TGTGCCAGCAGTGAAGCGCTCGGGGGGGCCGGAGAGCAGTACTTC.

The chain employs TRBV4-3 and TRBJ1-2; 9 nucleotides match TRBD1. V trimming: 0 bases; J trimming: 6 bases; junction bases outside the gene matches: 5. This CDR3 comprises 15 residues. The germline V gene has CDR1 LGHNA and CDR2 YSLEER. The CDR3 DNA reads TGCGCCAGCAGCCAAGATTGGAGGACAGGGGATGGCTACACCTTC. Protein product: CASSQDWRTGDGYTF.

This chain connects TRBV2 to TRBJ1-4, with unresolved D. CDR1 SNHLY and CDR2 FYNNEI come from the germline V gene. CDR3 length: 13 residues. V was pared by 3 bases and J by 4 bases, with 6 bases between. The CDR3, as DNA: TGTGCCAGCAGTGACGGTAATAATGAAAAACTGTTTTTT. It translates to CASSDGNNEKLFF.

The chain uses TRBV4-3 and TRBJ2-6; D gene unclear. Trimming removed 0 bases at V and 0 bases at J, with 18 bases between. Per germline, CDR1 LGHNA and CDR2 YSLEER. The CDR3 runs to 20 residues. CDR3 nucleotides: TGCGCCAGCAGCCAAGAATCCCGATTGGCGGTGTACTCTGGGGCCAACGTCCTGACTTTC. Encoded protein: CASSQESRLAVYSGANVLTF.

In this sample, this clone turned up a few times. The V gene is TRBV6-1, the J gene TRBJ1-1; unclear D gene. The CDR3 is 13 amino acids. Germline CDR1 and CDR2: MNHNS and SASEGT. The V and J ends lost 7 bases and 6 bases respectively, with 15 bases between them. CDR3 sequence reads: CASIEGVFSEAFF. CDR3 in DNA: TGTGCCAGCATAGAGGGCGTTTTTTCTGAAGCTTTCTTT.

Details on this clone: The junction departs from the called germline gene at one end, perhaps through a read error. The CDR3 DNA sequence: TGTGCCAGCAGTTACCAGGGAAACCAAGGGACCCAGTACTTC. Its translation: CASSYQGNQGTQYF. V and J are TRBV6-6 and TRBJ2-5, with TRBD1 as a possible D gene (5 bases). Germline loops: CDR1 MNHNY, CDR2 SVGAGI (reference sequence). The CDR3 loop spans 14 amino acids.

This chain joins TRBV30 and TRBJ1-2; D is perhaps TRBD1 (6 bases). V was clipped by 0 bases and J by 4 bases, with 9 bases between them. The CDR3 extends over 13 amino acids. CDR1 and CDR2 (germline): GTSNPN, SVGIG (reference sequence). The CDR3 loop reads CAWSVQGGYGYTF. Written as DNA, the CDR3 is TGTGCCTGGAGTGTACAAGGGGGCTATGGCTACACCTTC.

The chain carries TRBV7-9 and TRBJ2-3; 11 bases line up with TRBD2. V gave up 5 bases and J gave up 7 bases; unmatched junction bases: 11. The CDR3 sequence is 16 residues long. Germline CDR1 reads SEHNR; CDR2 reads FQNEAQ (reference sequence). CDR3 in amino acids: CASSATTSGKSYTQYF. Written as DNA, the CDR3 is TGTGCCAGCAGCGCGACGACTAGCGGGAAATCGTATACGCAGTATTTT.

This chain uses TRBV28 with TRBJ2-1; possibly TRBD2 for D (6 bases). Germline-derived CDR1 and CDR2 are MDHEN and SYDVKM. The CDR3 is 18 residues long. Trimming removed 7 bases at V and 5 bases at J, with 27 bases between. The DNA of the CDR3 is TGTGCCAGCACCACCCCCCTGAGTTTTGGCGGGGCCAACAATGAGCAGTTCTTC. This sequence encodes CASTTPLSFGGANNEQFF. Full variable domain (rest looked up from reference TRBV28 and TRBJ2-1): DVKVTQSSRYLVKRTGEKVFLECVQDMDHENMFWYRQDPGLGLRLIYFSYDVKMKEKGDIPEGYSVSREKKERFSLILESASTNQTSMYLCASTTPLSFGGANNEQFFGPGTRLTVL.

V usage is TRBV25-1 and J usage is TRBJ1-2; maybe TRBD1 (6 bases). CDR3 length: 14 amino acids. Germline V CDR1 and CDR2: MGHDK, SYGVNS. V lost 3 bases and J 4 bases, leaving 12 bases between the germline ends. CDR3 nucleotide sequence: TGTGCCAGCAGTGAGAAGGACAGAGCCTATGGCTACACCTTC. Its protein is CASSEKDRAYGYTF.

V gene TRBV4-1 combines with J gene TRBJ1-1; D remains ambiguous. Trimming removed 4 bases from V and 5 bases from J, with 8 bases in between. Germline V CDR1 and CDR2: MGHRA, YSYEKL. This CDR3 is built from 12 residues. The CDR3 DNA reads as TGCGCCAGCAGCCGTCCCGGGACTGAAGCTTTCTTT. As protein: CASSRPGTEAFF.

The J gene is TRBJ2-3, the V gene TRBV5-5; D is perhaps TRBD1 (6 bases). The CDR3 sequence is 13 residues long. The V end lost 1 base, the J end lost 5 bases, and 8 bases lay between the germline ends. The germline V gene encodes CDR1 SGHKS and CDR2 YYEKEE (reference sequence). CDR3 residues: CASSLTGRDTQYF. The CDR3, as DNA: TGTGCCAGCAGCTTGACAGGGAGAGATACGCAGTATTTT.

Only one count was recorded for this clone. The CDR3 here is CASSIPPWTGGADYGYTF. Here the CDR3 DNA reads TGTGCCAGTAGTATACCCCCCTGGACAGGGGGCGCCGACTATGGCTACACCTTC. The chain recombines TRBV19 with TRBJ1-2; 11 bases are a match to TRBD1. The CDR3 spans 18 residues. J gave up 3 bases and V 2 bases, and 11 bases lay outside the gene matches. CDR1 LNHDA and CDR2 SQIVND come from the germline V gene (reference sequence).

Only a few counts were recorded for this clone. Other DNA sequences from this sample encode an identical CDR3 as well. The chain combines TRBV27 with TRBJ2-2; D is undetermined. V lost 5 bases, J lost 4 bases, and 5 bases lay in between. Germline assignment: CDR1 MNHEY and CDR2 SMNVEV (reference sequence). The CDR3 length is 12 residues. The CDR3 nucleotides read TGTGCCAGCAGTCCACTCACCGGGGAGCTGTTTTTT. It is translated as CASSPLTGELFF.

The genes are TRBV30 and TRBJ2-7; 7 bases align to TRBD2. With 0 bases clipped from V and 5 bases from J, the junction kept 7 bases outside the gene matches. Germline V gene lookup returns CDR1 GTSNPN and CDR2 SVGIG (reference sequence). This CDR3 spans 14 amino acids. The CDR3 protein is CAWSVGGVIHEQYF. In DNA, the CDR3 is TGTGCCTGGAGTGTTGGGGGGGTGATCCACGAGCAGTACTTC.

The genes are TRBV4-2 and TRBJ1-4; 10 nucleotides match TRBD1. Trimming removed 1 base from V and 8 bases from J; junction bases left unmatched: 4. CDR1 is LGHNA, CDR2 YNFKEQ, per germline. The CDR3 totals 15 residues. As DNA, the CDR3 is TGTGCCAGCAGCCAAGCCGGGACAGGGGCAGAAAAACTGTTTTTT. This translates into CASSQAGTGAEKLFF.

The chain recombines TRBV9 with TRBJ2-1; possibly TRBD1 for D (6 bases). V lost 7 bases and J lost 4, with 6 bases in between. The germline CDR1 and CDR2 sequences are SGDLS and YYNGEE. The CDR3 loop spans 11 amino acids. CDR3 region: CASGQYNEQFF. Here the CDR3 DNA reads TGTGCCAGCGGACAGTACAATGAGCAGTTCTTC.

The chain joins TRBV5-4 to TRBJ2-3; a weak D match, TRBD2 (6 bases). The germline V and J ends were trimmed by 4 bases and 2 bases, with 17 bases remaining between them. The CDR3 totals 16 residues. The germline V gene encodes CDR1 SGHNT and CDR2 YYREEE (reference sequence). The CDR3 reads CASSHPLASYTDTQYF. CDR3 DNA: TGTGCCAGCAGCCATCCCCTAGCGTCTTACACAGATACGCAGTATTTT.

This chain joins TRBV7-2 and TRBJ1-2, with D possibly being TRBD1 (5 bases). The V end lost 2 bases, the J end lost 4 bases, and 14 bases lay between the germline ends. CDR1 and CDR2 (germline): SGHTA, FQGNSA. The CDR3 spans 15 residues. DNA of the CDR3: TGTGCCAGCAGCTTACCGGGGGACGGATCCTATGGCTACACCTTC. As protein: CASSLPGDGSYGYTF. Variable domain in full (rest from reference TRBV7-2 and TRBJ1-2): GAGVSQSPSNKVTEKGKDVELRCDPISGHTALYWYRQSLGQGLEFLIYFQGNSAPDKSGLPSDRFSAERTGGSVSTLTIQRTQQEDSAVYLCASSLPGDGSYGYTFGSGTRLTVV.

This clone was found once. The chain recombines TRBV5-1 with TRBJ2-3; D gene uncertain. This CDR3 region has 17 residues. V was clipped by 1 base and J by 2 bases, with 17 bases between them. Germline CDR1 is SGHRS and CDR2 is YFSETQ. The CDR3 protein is CASSLSAGSNPTDTQYF. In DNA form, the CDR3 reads TGCGCCAGCAGCTTGAGTGCAGGCTCAAACCCCACAGATACGCAGTATTTT.